The next 5 T cell receptor beta chains were all read from a single sample in a study of cytomegalovirus exposure and HLA in healthy donors. This PCR relied on a set of 60 Vbeta primers and 13 Jbeta primers. Repertoires were generated with immunoSEQ multiplex PCR, while TCRdb's copy carries only in-frame clones and drops some. The sample includes about 120,000 clones, 81% seen only once; the top ten take about 1.8%. Sample: PBMCs. These receptors all come from a man in his late teens or twenties in good health and CMV-seronegative.

This chain connects TRBV2 to TRBJ2-1; 9 positions match TRBD2. Trimming at V came to 5 bases and at J to 7 bases, leaving 9 bases not matched to a gene. The length of the CDR3 is 15 residues. Germline assignment: CDR1 SNHLY and CDR2 FYNNEI. Here the CDR3 reads CASSRLAGGRNEQFF. The CDR3 DNA sequence: TGTGCCAGCAGTAGATTGGCGGGGGGGCGGAATGAGCAGTTCTTC. The variable domain in full, with the rest retrieved from reference TRBV2 and TRBJ2-1, is EPEVTQTPSHQVTQMGQEVILRCVPISNHLYFYWYRQILGQKVEFLVSFYNNEISEKSEIFDDQFSVERPDGSNFTLKIRSTKLEDSAMYFCASSRLAGGRNEQFFGPGTRLTVL.

The chain links TRBV15 to TRBJ2-5, with D maybe TRBD1 (5 bases). The CDR3 has 15 amino acids. The germline CDR1 and CDR2 sequences are LNHNV and YYDKDF (reference sequence). Trimming took off 5 bases at V and 0 bases at J, with 13 bases between the two ends. CDR3 amino acids: CATSHSPGNQETQYF. For the CDR3, the DNA is TGTGCCACCAGCCATTCCCCAGGGAACCAAGAGACCCAGTACTTC.

The J gene is TRBJ2-7, the V gene TRBV21-1; no DNA check was done on the table's D call, TRBD1. TRBV21-1 is given as a pseudogene. This CDR3 region has 15 residues. CDR3 in DNA: TGTGCCAGCAGCGCCGGCAGGGGGTTGAACTACGAGCAGTACTTC. Its protein product is CASSAGRGLNYEQYF.

V gene TRBV9 combines with J gene TRBJ1-2, with unresolved D. From germline, CDR1 is SGDLS and CDR2 YYNGEE. V lost 6 bases to trimming and J lost 1 base, with 13 bases between them. CDR3 length: 14 amino acids. CDR3 sequence (DNA): TGTGCCAGCAACAACGCCGGGGATAACTATGGCTACACCTTC. It codes for CASNNAGDNYGYTF.

The chain has TRBV11-3 and TRBJ2-5; perhaps TRBD2 as D (6 bases). Deletions cut 5 bases from V and 3 bases from J, with 10 bases between. The CDR3 runs 13 residues. Germline V lookup: CDR1 SGHNT, CDR2 YENEEA. The CDR3 loop is CASSPGLKETQYF. In DNA form, the CDR3 reads TGTGCCAGCAGCCCCGGACTAAAAGAGACCCAGTACTTC.